What follows describes a single TCR beta chain. This entry is derived from a study of control samples from healthy donors and cancer patients. V lost 2 bases to trimming and J lost 9 bases; unmatched junction nucleotides: 5. Germline V lookup: CDR1 SGHRS, CDR2 YFSETQ. The CDR3 totals 12 residues. Repertoires were generated with immunoSEQ multiplex PCR, while TCRdb's copy carries only in-frame clones and drops some. The sample gives about 160,000 clones, 80% to 90% of which show up once; around 12% is in the top ten. The specimen was blood. The rearrangement links TRBV5-1 to TRBJ2-7; 7 bases fit TRBD1. This clonotype was sampled from a man aged 25-40 years in good health. CDR3 nucleotide sequence: TGCGCCAGCAGCTTTGTACAGGGGAGGCAGTACTTC. Translating it yields CASSFVQGRQYF. The full variable domain, rest sourced from reference TRBV5-1 and TRBJ2-7, is KAGVTQTPRYLIKTRGQQVTLSCSPISGHRSVSWYQQTPGQGLQFLFEYFSETQRNKGNFPGRFSGRQFSNSRSEMNVSTLELGDSALYLCASSFVQGRQYFGPGTRLTVT.